Presented here are 26 T cell receptor beta chains from one specimen sequenced in a study of glioma-infiltrating T cells. TCR alpha and beta CDR3 regions were amplified from RNA using iRepertoire nested multiplex PCR. TCRdb passed the multiplex PCR reads through MiXCR, listing each CDR3 protein once. The sample consists of approximately 120,000 distinct CDR3 sequences, about 25% of them appearing once. The source material was glioma tissue, nonneoplastic brain tissue, or PBMCs (not recorded which). The receptors shown here come from a human donor with low-grade glioma or glioblastoma, undergoing nonglioma brain surgery, or in good health (not recorded which).

This clonotype was seen a handful of times. V is TRBV7-3 and J is TRBJ2-3, with 8 bases aligning to TRBD2. Trimming at V came to 1 base and at J to 0 bases, leaving 12 bases not matched to a gene. Germline-derived CDR1 and CDR2 are SGHTA and FQGTGA. The CDR3 spans 19 residues. For the CDR3, the DNA is TGTGCCAGCAGCTTAAAGAGCGGGAGCCTTGGGGCTAGCACAGATACGCAGTATTTT. As protein: CASSLKSGSLGASTDTQYF.

This clonotype was counted only a few times. The chain carries TRBV29-1 and TRBJ2-1; no clear D gene. Trimming took off 2 bases at V and 0 bases at J, with 17 bases between the two ends. The CDR3 totals 17 residues. The germline V gene has CDR1 SQVTM and CDR2 ANQGSEA. The DNA of the CDR3 is TGCAGCGTTGAACAACTAATGAAAGATTTCTCCTACAATGAGCAGTTCTTC. Protein: CSVEQLMKDFSYNEQFF.

This clonotype was observed once. The genes are TRBV18 and TRBJ2-1; D is unresolved. V lost 2 bases, J lost 6 bases, and 14 bases lay in between. This CDR3 is 15 amino acids long. Germline V gene lookup returns CDR1 KGHSH and CDR2 LQKENI. The CDR3 here is CASSPRKDPLNEQFF. The CDR3, as DNA: TGTGCCAGCTCACCAAGGAAAGATCCACTCAATGAGCAGTTCTTC.

The chain carries TRBV11-2 and TRBJ2-1; 12 bases fit TRBD2. CDR3 length: 16 residues. V dropped 5 bases and J dropped 9; count of bases not matched to a gene: 11. Germline V gives CDR1 SGHAT, CDR2 FQNNGV. CDR3 sequence (DNA): TGTGCCAGCAGCGGCCTACTAGCGGGAGGCGGGAGTGAGCAGTTCTTC. It encodes CASSGLLAGGGSEQFF.

The table lists this clonotype with many counts. The J gene is TRBJ2-3, the V gene TRBV7-9; 9 nucleotides match TRBD2. Looked up from germline, CDR1 is SEHNR and CDR2 is FQNEAQ (reference sequence). The CDR3 spans 15 residues. V shed 6 bases and J 2 bases; nucleotides not matched to a gene: 6. For the CDR3, the DNA is TGTGCCAGCAGTTCCCGACTAGCGGACACAGATACGCAGTATTTT. Translating it yields CASSSRLADTDTQYF. Variable domain in full (rest from reference TRBV7-9 and TRBJ2-3): DTGVSQNPRHKITKRGQNVTFRCDPISEHNRLYWYRQTLGQGPEFLTYFQNEAQLEKSRLLSDRFSAERPKGSFSTLEIQRTEQGDSAMYLCASSSRLADTDTQYFGPGTRLTVL.

In regard to this clonotype: A much larger clonotype is one base distant, so this may be a read error. The V and J genes are TRBV9 and TRBJ1-1; the D gene is possibly TRBD1 (5 bases). The CDR3 length is 12 residues. Germline V gives CDR1 SGDLS, CDR2 YYNGEE. The CDR3 DNA sequence: TGTGCCAGCACCGCTTTGGGGGATGAAGCTCTCTTT. Translation: CASTALGDEALF.

The chain is built from TRBV7-2 and TRBJ2-7; 10 positions agree with TRBD2. CDR1 is SGHTA and CDR2 is FQGNSA in the germline V gene. The CDR3 is 16 amino acids. The V and J ends lost 6 bases and 0 bases, in that order; junction bases with no gene match: 8. The CDR3 nucleotides are TGTGCCAGCAGACATAGTCCTAGCGGGAGCTCCTACGAGCAGTACTTC. Protein sequence: CASRHSPSGSSYEQYF.

V gene TRBV19 combines with J gene TRBJ1-5, with D hard to call. Per germline, CDR1 LNHDA and CDR2 SQIVND (reference sequence). The CDR3 is 15 amino acids. V was clipped by 7 bases and J by 2 bases, with 15 bases between them. The CDR3 loop is CASTSGLRGNQPQHF. CDR3 DNA sequence: TGTGCCAGTACCTCGGGGTTGAGGGGCAATCAGCCCCAGCATTTT. The variable domain in full, completed from reference TRBV19 and TRBJ1-5, reads DGGITQSPKYLFRKEGQNVTLSCEQNLNHDAMYWYRQDPGQGLRLIYYSQIVNDFQKGDIAEGYSVSREKKESFPLTVTSAQKNPTAFYLCASTSGLRGNQPQHFGDGTRLSIL.

The table lists this clonotype with a few counts. A much larger clone sits a single nucleotide away, making a read error possible. V usage is TRBV20-1 and J usage is TRBJ1-1; the D is unclear. This CDR3 is 13 amino acids long. CDR1 and CDR2 (germline): DFQATT, SNEGSKA (reference sequence). In DNA, the CDR3 is TGCAGTGCTATCGACAAGGTGAACACTGAAGTTTTCTTT. Protein sequence: CSAIDKVNTEVFF.

At least ten counts were recorded for this clonotype. The chain has TRBV27 and TRBJ2-1; 16 positions match TRBD2. The V and J ends lost 5 bases and 10 bases, in that order; junction bases with no gene match: 11. CDR3 length: 17 amino acids. Germline V lookup: CDR1 MNHEY, CDR2 SMNVEV (reference sequence). In DNA, the CDR3 is TGTGCCAGCAGTGGTGGGACTAGCGGGGGGGTCAAGAACGAGCAGTTCTTC. Protein sequence: CASSGGTSGGVKNEQFF.

About this clonotype itself: It may be a read error: a sequence one base away is much more abundant. The chain carries TRBV27 and TRBJ2-7, with D maybe TRBD2 (5 bases). The CDR3 length is 17 residues. CDR1 MNHEY and CDR2 SMNVEV come from the germline V gene (reference sequence). The CDR3, as DNA: TGTGCCGGCAGTTTATTCCCTCGGACTCCCTATACCTACGAGCAGTACTTC. Its protein is CAGSLFPRTPYTYEQYF.

The table lists this clonotype with many counts. The chain couples TRBV14 to TRBJ1-1; perhaps TRBD1 as D (5 bases). Germline assignment: CDR1 SGHDN and CDR2 FVKESK. This CDR3 comprises 13 residues. V lost 1 base, J lost 9 bases, and 12 bases lay in between. CDR3 sequence: CASSQAGAAQAFF. DNA of the CDR3: TGTGCCAGCAGCCAAGCTGGGGCCGCGCAAGCTTTCTTT.

This chain joins TRBV29-1 and TRBJ1-3; tentatively, D is TRBD1 (5 bases). The germline gives CDR1 SQVTM, CDR2 ANQGSEA. The length of the CDR3 is 11 residues. The germline V and J ends were trimmed by 7 bases and 4 bases, with 8 bases remaining between them. The CDR3 DNA sequence: TGCAGCGCTGGGGCCGGAAACACCATATATTTT. Its protein is CSAGAGNTIYF.

The chain couples TRBV4-3 to TRBJ1-5; D is possibly TRBD1 (6 bases). With 0 bases removed from V and 6 bases from J, the gap between germline ends came to 12 bases. There are 15 residues in the CDR3. In germline, CDR1 is LGHNA, CDR2 YSLEER. CDR3 nucleotide sequence: TGCGCCAGCAGCCAAGATATGGGGGCGGGTCAGCCCCAGCATTTT. Translating it yields CASSQDMGAGQPQHF.

This clonotype has a count of ten or more. The chain is built from TRBV27 and TRBJ1-6; D remains unclear. Germline V gene sequence: CDR1 MNHEY, CDR2 SMNVEV (reference sequence). This CDR3 is 14 amino acids long. V lost 1 base, J lost 10 bases, and 11 bases lay in between. The CDR3 DNA reads TGTGCCAGCAGTTTATTCAGTTACGACTCACCCCTCCACTTT. It is translated as CASSLFSYDSPLHF.

This clonotype was counted at least ten times. The rearrangement links TRBV6-2 or TRBV6-3 to TRBJ2-7; D not resolved. Per germline, CDR1 MNHEY and CDR2 SVGEGT. The CDR3 is made up of 11 amino acids. The ends were cut back, 1 base at V and 3 bases at J, with 1 base in the middle. DNA for the CDR3: TGTGCCAGCAGTTACTTCTACGAGCAGTACTTC. This codes for CASSYFYEQYF.

A remark on this clonotype: One end of the junction does not line up with germline, which may come from a read error. The rearrangement uses TRBV6-2 or TRBV6-3 and TRBJ1-5; possible D gene TRBD1, 6 bases. CDR3 size: 18 residues. From germline, CDR1 is MNHEY and CDR2 SVGEGT. The CDR3 region has the DNA TGTGCCAGCAGTTCCCCGGGACACGCAAGTTATAGCAATAAGCCCCAGCATTTT. Its protein product is CASSSPGHASYSNKPQHF.

This clonotype showed up just once. The V and J genes are TRBV20-1 and TRBJ2-5; D gene unclear. Looked up from germline, CDR1 is DFQATT and CDR2 is SNEGSKA (reference sequence). The germline V and J ends were trimmed by 4 bases and 4 bases, with 13 bases remaining between them. The CDR3 spans 13 residues. The chain's CDR3 is CSATITVRETQYF. For the CDR3, the DNA is TGCAGTGCTACCATAACTGTTCGAGAGACCCAGTACTTC.

This clonotype was found many times. The chain recombines TRBV19 with TRBJ2-5; the D is unclear. CDR3 length equals 16 residues. Germline V CDR1 and CDR2: LNHDA, SQIVND (reference sequence). Trimming took off 0 bases at V and 2 bases at J, with 13 bases between the two ends. CDR3 bases: TGTGCCAGTAGTATAGATCTCGGACGGCGACAAGAGACCCAGTACTTC. Translating it yields CASSIDLGRRQETQYF.

The sample holds many counts of this clonotype. The chain has TRBV3-1 and TRBJ1-3, with D possibly being TRBD1 (5 bases). The CDR3 sequence is 13 residues long. The V end was cut by 6 bases, the J end by 11 bases, with 17 bases between. Germline lookup yields CDR1 LGHDT and CDR2 YNNKEL (reference sequence). The CDR3 DNA follows: TGTGCCAGCAGGGGACTACAGAGGGAAGCCATATATTTT. It yields the protein CASRGLQREAIYF.

This clonotype has ten or more counts. The V gene is TRBV7-9, the J gene TRBJ2-5; D might be TRBD2 (6 bases). Germline CDR1 SEHNR, CDR2 FQNEAQ (reference sequence). The CDR3 runs 15 residues. Trimming removed 6 bases at V and 0 bases at J, with 14 bases between. In nucleotides, the CDR3 is TGTGCCAGCAGACGCCGGGACTCGGACCAAGAGACCCAGTACTTC. Its translation is CASRRRDSDQETQYF.

CDR3 DNA: TGTGCCAGTTACTCGAGACAGCCGGGACTAGCGGGGGCGAGCTCCTACAATGAGCAGTTCTTC. As protein: CASYSRQPGLAGASSYNEQFF. J is TRBJ2-1 and V is TRBV6-1, with TRBD2 identical over 14 bases. Germline CDR1 MNHNS, CDR2 SASEGT. V was clipped by 9 bases and J by 0 bases; unmatched bases: 19. CDR3 size: 21 residues.

This clonotype was counted at least ten times. This chain joins TRBV5-8 and TRBJ1-1; TRBD1 might be the D (6 bases). The CDR3 is 12 amino acids. Germline assignment: CDR1 SGHTS and CDR2 YDEGEE. Trimming cost V 0 bases and J 11 bases, with 11 bases left between them. CDR3 loop: CASSLAYRAAFF. In DNA, the CDR3 is TGTGCCAGCAGCTTGGCCTACAGGGCGGCTTTCTTT.

A remark on this clonotype: The junction departs from germline at one end; a sequencing error may be responsible. The V call is TRBV7-2, the J call TRBJ2-2; weak D call: TRBD2 (7 bases). Germline CDR1 and CDR2: SGHTA and FQGNSA. The CDR3 loop spans 13 amino acids. For the CDR3, the DNA is TGTCCCAGCGCCCCGGGGGGCATCGGGGAGCTGTTTTTT. It translates to CPSAPGGIGELFF.

At least ten counts were recorded for this clonotype. This sequence joins TRBV7-9 and TRBJ1-2; 8 bases map to TRBD1. The CDR3 covers 14 residues. The V gene end was trimmed by 3 bases and the J gene end by 3 bases; junction bases not matched to a gene: 3. Germline loops: CDR1 SEHNR, CDR2 FQNEAQ (reference sequence). The CDR3 protein is CASSFQGADYGYTF. The CDR3 DNA reads as TGTGCCAGCAGCTTTCAGGGGGCAGACTATGGCTACACCTTC.

The gene calls are TRBV11-2 and TRBJ2-7; unclear D gene. CDR1 is SGHAT, CDR2 FQNNGV, per germline. The germline V and J ends were trimmed by 5 bases and 2 bases, with 16 bases remaining between them. This CDR3 has 15 amino acids. CDR3 amino acids: CASSTRPLLAYEQYF. CDR3 in DNA: TGTGCCAGCAGCACGCGACCGCTTCTTGCCTACGAGCAGTACTTC.